Detailed here is one TCR beta chain. This clone has a single count. There is no known antigen for this receptor. No much larger clonotype is one base removed from it; base qualities were not supplied. The trial excluded patients who had a history of autoimmune disease or were on systemic immunosuppression. In every dose cohort, peripheral blood was drawn for TCR sequencing at baseline, cycle 4 day 1, and cycle 7 day 1. The samples were drawn from a first-in-human, open-label, multicenter phase I dose-escalation trial of ivuxolimab. The trial enrolled adults with locally advanced or metastatic head and neck squamous cell, hepatocellular, melanoma or renal cell carcinoma. CD4+ and CD8+ T cells were sorted separately from peripheral blood before TCR sequencing. The data were obtained in a study of OX40 agonist ivuxolimab in advanced cancers. About the study as a whole: Ivuxolimab was an agonistic, fully human IgG2 monoclonal antibody directed against OX40 (CD134), a costimulatory receptor. Intravenous ivuxolimab was administered to patients every 2 weeks at six dose levels: 0.01, 0.1, 0.3, 1.5, 3 and 10 mg/kg. A male proportion of around 80% and a mean age of around 60 years, ranging from roughly 23 to 90, were recorded for the dose-escalation cohort. Of the 50 to 55 patients in dose escalation, about 20 had hepatocellular carcinoma, about 15 had melanoma, 9 had renal cell carcinoma and 9 had head and neck cancer. The paper describes the monotherapy dose-escalation part (N ≈ 52 patients) of the phase I trial of ivuxolimab. Prior anti-PD-1, anti-PD-L1 or anti-CTLA-4 therapy was permitted, and 40% of dose-escalation patients had received checkpoint inhibitors. The point of sequencing TCRbeta in the periphery was to test whether ivuxolimab changed TCR sequence diversity and drove clonal T-cell expansion. Partial responses occurred in three dose-escalation patients: two with cutaneous melanoma and one with hepatocellular carcinoma.

Results and caveats for the whole study, not just this receptor: Low levels of normalized T-cell clonal expansion were also shown by some nonresponding patients. After ivuxolimab, expanded clones were on average more numerous among CD8+ T cells than among CD4+ T cells. At doses of 0.1 to 3.0 mg/kg, clonal expansion of both CD4+ and CD8+ blood T cells was observed from baseline to week 6. The antigen specificity of the peripheral T cells that underwent clonal expansion was not determined. In the 0.1-3.0 mg/kg groups, partial responders had among the lowest normalized peripheral clonal expansion, particularly in CD8+ T cells.

For sequencing of the TCRbeta CDR3 region, genomic DNA was extracted from the sorted cells. TCRbeta CDR3 regions were sequenced using the immunoSEQ Assay. This immuneACCESS table, as held by TCRdb, lists in-frame sequences with V and J called but not all clones. Of the missing ones, under half trace to an unresolved V gene in checked studies; the others have no known cause. The sample data list tens of thousands of clones, and about 86% of these were observed just once. The leading ten clones occupy about an eighth of the sample. The material was CD4+ or CD8+ T cells sorted from blood, obtained in a trial of the OX40 agonist ivuxolimab. The TCR comes from an adult with an advanced solid tumor such as melanoma, head and neck, liver or kidney cancer.

The CDR3 protein is CASSPEGQGFYGYTF. The DNA is as follows: TGTGCCAGCAGCCCGGAAGGACAGGGGTTTTACGGCTACACCTTC. The chain couples TRBV5-5 to TRBJ1-2; 9 bases in the middle match TRBD1. CDR1 and CDR2, looked up from the germline V gene (reference sequence), are SGHKS and YYEKEE. At the junction V is shortened by 4 bases and J by 8 bases; bases outside the gene matches: 12. The CDR3 holds 15 amino acids from the cysteine to the phenylalanine. Only CDR3 DNA is held: 45 bases, read in frame from base 1.